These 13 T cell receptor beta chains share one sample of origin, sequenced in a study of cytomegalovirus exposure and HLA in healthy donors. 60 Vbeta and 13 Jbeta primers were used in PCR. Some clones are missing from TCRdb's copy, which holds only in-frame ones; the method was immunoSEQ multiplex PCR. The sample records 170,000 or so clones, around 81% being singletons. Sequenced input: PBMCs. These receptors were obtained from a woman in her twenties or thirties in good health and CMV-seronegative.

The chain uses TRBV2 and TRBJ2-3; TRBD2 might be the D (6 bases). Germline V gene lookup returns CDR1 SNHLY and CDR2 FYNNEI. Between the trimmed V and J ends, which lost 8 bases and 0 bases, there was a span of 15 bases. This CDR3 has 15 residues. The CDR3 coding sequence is TGTGCCAGCGATCGGGGGTCTTCTAGCACAGATACGCAGTATTTT. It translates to CASDRGSSSTDTQYF.

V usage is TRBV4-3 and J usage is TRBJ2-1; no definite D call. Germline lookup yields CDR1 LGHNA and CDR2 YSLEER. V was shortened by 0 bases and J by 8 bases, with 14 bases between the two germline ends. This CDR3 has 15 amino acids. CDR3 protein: CASSQDRAGNHEQFF. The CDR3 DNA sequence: TGCGCCAGCAGCCAAGATCGTGCAGGTAATCATGAGCAGTTCTTC.

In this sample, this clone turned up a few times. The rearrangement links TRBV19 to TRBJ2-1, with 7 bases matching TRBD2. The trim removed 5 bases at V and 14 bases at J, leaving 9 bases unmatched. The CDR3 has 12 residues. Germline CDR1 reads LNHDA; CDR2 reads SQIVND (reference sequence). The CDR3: CASSVGTTQEFF. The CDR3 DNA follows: TGTGCCAGTAGTGTCGGGACTACCCAGGAGTTCTTC.

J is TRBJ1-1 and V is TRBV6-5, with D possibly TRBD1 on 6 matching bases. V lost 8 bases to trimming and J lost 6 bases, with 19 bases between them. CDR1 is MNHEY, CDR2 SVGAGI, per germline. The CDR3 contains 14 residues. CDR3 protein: CASATAGAAPEAFF. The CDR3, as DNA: TGTGCCAGCGCGACTGCAGGGGCTGCGCCTGAAGCTTTCTTT.

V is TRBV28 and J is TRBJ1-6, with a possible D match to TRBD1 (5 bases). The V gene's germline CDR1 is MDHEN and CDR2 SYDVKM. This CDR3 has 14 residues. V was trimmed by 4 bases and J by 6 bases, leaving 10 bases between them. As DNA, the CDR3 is TGTGCCAGCAGTTGGGCCAGGGTTAATTCACCCCTCCACTTT. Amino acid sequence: CASSWARVNSPLHF.

The CDR3, as DNA: TGTGCCAGCAGCTTAGCCCGTCGGACAGGGGGCACTGAAGCTTTCTTT. Residues: CASSLARRTGGTEAFF. The J gene is TRBJ1-1, the V gene TRBV7-2, with 10 bases lining up with TRBD1. This CDR3 contains 16 residues. Germline assignment: CDR1 SGHTA and CDR2 FQGNSA. Losses at the gene ends were 0 bases for V and 4 bases for J; bases not matched to a gene: 5. Full variable domain (remainder filled in from reference TRBV7-2 and TRBJ1-1): GAGVSQSPSNKVTEKGKDVELRCDPISGHTALYWYRQSLGQGLEFLIYFQGNSAPDKSGLPSDRFSAERTGGSVSTLTIQRTQQEDSAVYLCASSLARRTGGTEAFFGQGTRLTVV.

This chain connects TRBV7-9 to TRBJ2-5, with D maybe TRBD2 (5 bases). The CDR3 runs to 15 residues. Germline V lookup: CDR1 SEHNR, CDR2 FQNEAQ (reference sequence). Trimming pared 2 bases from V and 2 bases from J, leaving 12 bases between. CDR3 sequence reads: CASSLFLGSQETQYF. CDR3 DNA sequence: TGTGCCAGCAGCTTATTTCTAGGGAGTCAAGAGACCCAGTACTTC.

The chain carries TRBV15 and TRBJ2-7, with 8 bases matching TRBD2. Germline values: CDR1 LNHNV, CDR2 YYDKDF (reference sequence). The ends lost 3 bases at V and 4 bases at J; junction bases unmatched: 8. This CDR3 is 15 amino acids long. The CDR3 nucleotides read TGTGCCACCAGCAGGCAATGGGCGGGAGGTTACGAGCAGTACTTC. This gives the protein CATSRQWAGGYEQYF.

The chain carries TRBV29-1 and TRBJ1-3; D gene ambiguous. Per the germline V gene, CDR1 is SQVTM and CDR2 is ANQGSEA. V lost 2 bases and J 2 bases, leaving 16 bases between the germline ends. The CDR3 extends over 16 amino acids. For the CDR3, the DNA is TGCAGCGTTGAAATCATTGACCAGGTCCCTGGAAACACCATATATTTT. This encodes CSVEIIDQVPGNTIYF.

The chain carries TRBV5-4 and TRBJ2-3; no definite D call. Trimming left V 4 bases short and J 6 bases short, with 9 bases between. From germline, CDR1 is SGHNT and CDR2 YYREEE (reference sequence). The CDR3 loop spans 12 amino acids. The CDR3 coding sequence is TGTGCCAGCAGCGTGTCCCAGGATACGCAGTATTTT. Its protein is CASSVSQDTQYF.

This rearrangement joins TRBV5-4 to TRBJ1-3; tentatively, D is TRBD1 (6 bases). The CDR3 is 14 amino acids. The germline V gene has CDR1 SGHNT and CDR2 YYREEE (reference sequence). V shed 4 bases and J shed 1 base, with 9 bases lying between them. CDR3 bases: TGTGCCAGCAGCCGACAGGAATCTGGAAACACCATATATTTT. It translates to CASSRQESGNTIYF.

The CDR3 DNA follows: TGTGCCAGCAGCCATAGCCAAGAGGCGATCGATGAAAAACTGTTTTTT. It is translated as CASSHSQEAIDEKLFF. This rearrangement joins TRBV14 to TRBJ1-4; D uncertain. V lost 3 bases and J lost 6, with 17 bases in between. Germline V gene sequence: CDR1 SGHDN, CDR2 FVKESK. There are 16 residues in the CDR3.

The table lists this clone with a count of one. The DNA of the CDR3 is TGTGCCAGCAGTCTCGCGGGACAGGGTGACACTGAAGCTTTCTTT. Its translation: CASSLAGQGDTEAFF. The chain recombines TRBV6-1 with TRBJ1-1; 9 nucleotides line up with TRBD1. V gave up 5 bases and J gave up 3 bases; unmatched junction bases: 7. The germline V gene encodes CDR1 MNHNS and CDR2 SASEGT. CDR3 length: 15 residues.